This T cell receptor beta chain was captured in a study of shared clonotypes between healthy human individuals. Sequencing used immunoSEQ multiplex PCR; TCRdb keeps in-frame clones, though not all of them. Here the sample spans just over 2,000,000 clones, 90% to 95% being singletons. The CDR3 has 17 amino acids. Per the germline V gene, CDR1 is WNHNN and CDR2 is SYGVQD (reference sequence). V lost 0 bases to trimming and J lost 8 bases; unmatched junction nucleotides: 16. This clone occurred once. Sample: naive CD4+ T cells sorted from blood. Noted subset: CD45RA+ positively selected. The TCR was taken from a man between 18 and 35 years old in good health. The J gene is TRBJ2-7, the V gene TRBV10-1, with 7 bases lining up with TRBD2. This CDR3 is CASSESRLAATKGQQYF. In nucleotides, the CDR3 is TGCGCCAGCAGTGAGTCACGGCTAGCGGCAACCAAAGGGCAGCAGTACTTC.